This TCR beta chain was identified in a study of Graves' ophthalmopathy and Graves' hyperthyroidism (dated by TCRdb to 2017 to 2018). General notes on the study: Peripheral blood was collected before any treatment was given, at the time of initial diagnosis. TCR beta repertoire signatures were used to distinguish Graves' ophthalmopathy from Graves' hyperthyroidism and to predict progression to ophthalmopathy. In total, 135 blood samples were TCR-sequenced: roughly 45 ophthalmopathy, around 75 hyperthyroidism and approximately 17 hyperthyroidism-to-ophthalmopathy patients. To explore V-J signatures that distinguish ophthalmopathy from hyperthyroidism, a discovery set of under 110 patients was enrolled, made up of about 40 with ophthalmopathy and fewer than 60 with stable hyperthyroidism. An independent validation cohort was composed of fewer than 20 hyperthyroidism patients and over 15 patients who later progressed from hyperthyroidism to ophthalmopathy. T-cell repertoires of thyroid tissue and blood were compared in five or six hyperthyroidism patients. Following sample collection, hyperthyroidism patients were given methimazole at a starting dose of 30 mg daily, and ophthalmopathy patients were given high-dose intravenous methylprednisolone. The approximately 100 discovery patients were divided at random into training and test sets in a 7:3 ratio.

The full study reports these points: The 13-signature model separated ophthalmopathy from stable hyperthyroidism with approximately 90% sensitivity and 81.08% specificity in cross-validation, and 80%/75% in the test set. In validation, the model predicted ophthalmopathy progression with about 71% sensitivity and 72.22% specificity; fewer than 15 predicted patients were CT-confirmed with GO in a median of approximately six months. Among expanded thyroid clonotypes with frequency above 0.001, most also showed up in blood, which suggests that blood repertoires may reflect the thyroid immune response. Sample size was not predetermined statistically, and investigators were not blinded to group allocation.

CDR1 LGHDT and CDR2 YNNKEL are derived from the germline V gene (reference sequence). V is shortened by 1 base, J by 0 bases, and the region joining them spans 12 bases. The CDR3 spans 16 residues, from the cysteine through the phenylalanine. The only DNA kept is the CDR3, 48 bases in frame from the first base. A patient counted as having stable hyperthyroidism if there was no progression to ophthalmopathy within 18 months of follow-up. Hyperthyroidism patients were newly diagnosed, with disease duration under 2 months, and aged 18 to 65 years. Patients were excluded if they had other autoimmune diseases, uncontrolled infections, pregnancy or lactation. Diagnosis was based on clinical symptoms, serum thyroxine, TRAb, thyroid ultrasound and orbital computed tomography. Ficoll-Paque density gradient centrifugation was used to isolate PBMCs from around 10 ml of fresh peripheral blood. Total RNA was extracted using Trizol reagent, and RNA quality was checked on an Agilent 2100 Bioanalyzer.

TCR beta CDR3 regions were amplified from RNA transcripts for repertoire sequencing. A first-round RT-PCR used HTBI primers with the Qiagen OneStep RT-PCR kit, followed by a second-round multiplex PCR, size selection and purification. Sequencing of the libraries was carried out on an Illumina HiSeq2000 in paired-end mode with 100 bp reads. As for the authors' bioinformatics: Reads were processed with SOAPnuke, discarding reads with adapters, uncalled bases, mean Phred below 15, or no exact constant-primer or identifier match. COPE v1.2.5 was used to merge the high-quality paired reads. Clonotypes were defined as unique nucleotide sequences and were aligned to IMGT TRB V, D and J references using MiTCR v1.1. Only V-J combinations with frequency above 0.0001 were analysed, covering more than 99% of repertoires. For each V-J combination, a TCR clonal expansion and chaos score was defined as F50 clonal expansion divided by the chaos observed in the TCRdist matrix. Welch's t-statistics and random forest were used to reduce features to more than ten V-J combinations, which were fed into a naive Bayes classifier. The Morisita-Horn index was used to measure how similar the thyroid and blood repertoires were. TCRdb cleaned the public reads at Q25 with fastp, built clones with MiXCR and kept in-frame beta chains. Every distinct CDR3 protein forms one entry, paired with its most common genes and DNA. These V and J calls originate from TCRdb's pipeline instead of the authors' own analysis. The sample table shows 680,000 or so distinct CDR3 sequences, and about a fifth are seen once. Roughly 7.4% of the sample is held by the ten biggest clonotypes.

This clonotype was seen many times. Its antigen is still unknown. Base qualities are missing; no much larger clone stands one base away. This clonotype originated in a woman in her late teens or twenties with stable Graves' hyperthyroidism. Some clones in this sample may be carry-over from other donors' samples. Donor details come from another sample of the same person, matched by shared clones. The receptor chain draws on TRBV3-1 and TRBJ1-2; the D gene is not confidently resolved. Sequencing input: peripheral blood. The CDR3 corresponds to CASSQGHTATNYGYTF. The sequenced DNA is TGTGCCAGCAGCCAAGGACACACCGCAACTAACTATGGCTACACCTTC.